Below are 3 T cell receptor beta chains sequenced from a single sample in a study of shared T cell receptors in the human thymus. Sequencing was performed with immunoSEQ multiplex PCR; in TCRdb, only in-frame clones are kept and a portion is missing. Found here are about 660,000 clones, roughly 90% of them singletons; the top ten hold about 0.01%. The data were also submitted as part of a second study, on human thymus T cells.

Material for sequencing was thymocytes. The receptors were sampled from a boy under three years old with a congenital heart defect.

The chain is built from TRBV5-4 and TRBJ1-2; the match to TRBD1 covers 7 bases. The ends lost 0 bases at V and 8 bases at J; junction bases unmatched: 7. The germline V gene has CDR1 SGHNT and CDR2 YYREEE (reference sequence). This CDR3 is 14 amino acids long. CDR3: CASSLAGQRYGYTF. The CDR3 region has the DNA TGTGCCAGCAGCTTGGCGGGACAGCGATACGGCTACACCTTC.

J is TRBJ2-4 and V is TRBV7-9, with 7 bases fitting TRBD2. The J segment lost 7 bases and the V segment lost 1 base, leaving 10 bases of the junction unmatched. Per the germline V gene, CDR1 is SEHNR and CDR2 is FQNEAQ (reference sequence). This CDR3 spans 16 amino acids. CDR3 protein: CASSLVSGGRRNIQYF. The CDR3 coding sequence is TGTGCCAGCAGCTTAGTATCCGGCGGGAGAAGGAACATTCAGTACTTC.

The chain is built from TRBV4-1 and TRBJ1-2; D possibly corresponds to TRBD1 (5 bases). Trimming left V 4 bases short and J 8 bases short, with 20 bases between. Germline CDR1 MGHRA, CDR2 YSYEKL. This CDR3 contains 15 residues. The chain's CDR3 is CASSLEGPLGGGYTF. Written as DNA, the CDR3 is TGCGCCAGCAGCCTCGAGGGACCTCTGGGAGGGGGCTACACCTTC.